The 2 T cell receptor delta chains given below trace back to one sample, sequenced in a study of Vδ1+ human thymocytes. These receptors' antigens are unknown. Study results and limitations: Thymic TRG and TRD repertoires appeared highly polyclonal, with Gaussian CDR3 length distributions.

The template was reverse-transcribed extracted RNA. The CDR3 regions were amplified by multiplex PCR from V-gene primers to a constant-region primer. TCRdb re-called the multiplex PCR reads via CATT. The sample lists 70,000 or so delta-chain clones; roughly a third were seen once. What was sequenced was Vdelta1+ gamma-delta thymocytes from the thymus. Subset of the sample: FACS-sorted CD3+ TCRalphabeta- TCRVdelta1+ TCRVdelta2- thymocytes. The source is a boy younger than two who had congenital heart surgery.

The rearrangement uses TRDV1 and TRDJ1; D is possibly TRDD3 (6 bases). The CDR3 consists of 19 residues. V was shortened by 1 base and J by 0 bases, with 21 bases between the two germline ends. Germline-derived CDR1 and CDR2 are TSWWSYY and QGS. As DNA, the CDR3 is TGTGCTCTTGGGGAACGGCCTCGCTCCTGGGGACCGTACACCGATAAACTCATCTTT. Its protein is CALGERPRSWGPYTDKLIF.

As regards this clone: A junction end diverges from the germline sequence, so it may reflect a read error. J is TRDJ1 and V is TRDV1; D is unresolved. Germline V lookup: CDR1 TSWWSYY, CDR2 QGS. This CDR3 region has 16 residues. CDR3 loop: CALGDPILAKTDKLIF. The CDR3 coding sequence is TGTGCTCTTGGGGACCCGATCCTGGCGAAGACCGATAAACTCATCTTC.